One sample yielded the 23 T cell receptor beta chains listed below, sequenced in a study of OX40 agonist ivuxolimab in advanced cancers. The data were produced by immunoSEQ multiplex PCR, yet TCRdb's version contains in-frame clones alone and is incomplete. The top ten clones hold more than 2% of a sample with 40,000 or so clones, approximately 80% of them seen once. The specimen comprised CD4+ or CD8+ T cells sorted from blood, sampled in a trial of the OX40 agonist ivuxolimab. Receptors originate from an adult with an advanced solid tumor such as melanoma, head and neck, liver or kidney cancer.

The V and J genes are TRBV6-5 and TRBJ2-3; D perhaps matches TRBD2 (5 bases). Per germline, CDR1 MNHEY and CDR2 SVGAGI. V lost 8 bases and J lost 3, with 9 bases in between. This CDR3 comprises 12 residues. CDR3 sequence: CASGRETDTQYF. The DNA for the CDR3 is TGTGCCAGCGGGAGAGAAACAGATACGCAGTATTTT.

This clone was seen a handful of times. Written as DNA, the CDR3 is TGCAGCGCGGGGGACCCCTACAATGAGCAGTTCTTC. Protein: CSAGDPYNEQFF. This chain joins TRBV29-1 and TRBJ2-1, with D perhaps TRBD2 (6 bases). The CDR3 consists of 12 residues. V shed 7 bases and J shed 2 bases, with 9 bases lying between them. The germline V gene encodes CDR1 SQVTM and CDR2 ANQGSEA.

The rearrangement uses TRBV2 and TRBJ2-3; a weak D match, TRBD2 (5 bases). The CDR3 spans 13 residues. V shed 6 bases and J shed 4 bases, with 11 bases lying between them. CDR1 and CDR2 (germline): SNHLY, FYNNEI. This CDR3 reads CASRDSRADTQYF. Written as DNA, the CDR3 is TGTGCCAGCAGGGACTCTAGGGCAGATACGCAGTATTTT.

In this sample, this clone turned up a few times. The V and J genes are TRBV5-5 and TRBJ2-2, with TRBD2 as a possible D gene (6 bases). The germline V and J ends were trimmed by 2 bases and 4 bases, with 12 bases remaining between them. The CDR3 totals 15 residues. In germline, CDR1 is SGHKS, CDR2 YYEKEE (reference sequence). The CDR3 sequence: CASSFLLRGTGELFF. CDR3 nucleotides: TGTGCCAGCAGCTTTCTATTGCGGGGCACCGGGGAGCTGTTTTTT. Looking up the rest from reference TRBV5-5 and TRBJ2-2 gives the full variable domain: DAGVTQSPTHLIKTRGQQVTLRCSPISGHKSVSWYQQVLGQGPQFIFQYYEKEERGRGNFPDRFSARQFPNYSSELNVNALLLGDSALYLCASSFLLRGTGELFFGEGSRLTVL.

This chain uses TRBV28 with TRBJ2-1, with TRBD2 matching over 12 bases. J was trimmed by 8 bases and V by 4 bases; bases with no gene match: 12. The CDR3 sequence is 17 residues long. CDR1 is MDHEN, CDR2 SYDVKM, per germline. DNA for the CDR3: TGTGCCAGCAGTTGGGAACCGACTAGCGGGAGTCTCCATGAGCAGTTCTTC. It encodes CASSWEPTSGSLHEQFF.

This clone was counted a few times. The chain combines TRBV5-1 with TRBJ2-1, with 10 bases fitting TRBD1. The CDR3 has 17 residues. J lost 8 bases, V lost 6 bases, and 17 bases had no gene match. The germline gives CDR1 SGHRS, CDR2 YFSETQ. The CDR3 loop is CASTGRAVMTGGDEQFF. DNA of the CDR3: TGCGCCAGCACCGGTCGAGCCGTCATGACAGGGGGCGATGAGCAGTTCTTC. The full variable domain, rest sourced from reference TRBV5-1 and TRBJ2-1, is KAGVTQTPRYLIKTRGQQVTLSCSPISGHRSVSWYQQTPGQGLQFLFEYFSETQRNKGNFPGRFSGRQFSNSRSEMNVSTLELGDSALYLCASTGRAVMTGGDEQFFGPGTRLTVL.

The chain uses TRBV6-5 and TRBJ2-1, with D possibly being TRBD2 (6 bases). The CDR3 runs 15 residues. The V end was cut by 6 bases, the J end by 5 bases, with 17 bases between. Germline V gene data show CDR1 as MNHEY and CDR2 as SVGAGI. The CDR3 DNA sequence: TGTGCCAGCAGACTCAGGACGGGGGACGACAATGAGCAGTTCTTC. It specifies CASRLRTGDDNEQFF.

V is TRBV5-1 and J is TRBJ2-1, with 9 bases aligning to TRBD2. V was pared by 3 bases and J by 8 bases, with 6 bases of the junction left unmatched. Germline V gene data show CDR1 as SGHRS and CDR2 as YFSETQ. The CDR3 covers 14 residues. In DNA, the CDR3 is TGCGCCAGCAGCTCTAGCGGGATTGGCGATGAGCAGTTCTTC. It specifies CASSSSGIGDEQFF.

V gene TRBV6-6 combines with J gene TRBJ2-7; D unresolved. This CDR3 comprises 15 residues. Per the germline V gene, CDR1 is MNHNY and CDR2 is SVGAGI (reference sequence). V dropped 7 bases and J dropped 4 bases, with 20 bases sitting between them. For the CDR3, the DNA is TGTGCCAGCACCGTCTCCCAAATTCGAACTTACGAGCAGTACTTC. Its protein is CASTVSQIRTYEQYF.

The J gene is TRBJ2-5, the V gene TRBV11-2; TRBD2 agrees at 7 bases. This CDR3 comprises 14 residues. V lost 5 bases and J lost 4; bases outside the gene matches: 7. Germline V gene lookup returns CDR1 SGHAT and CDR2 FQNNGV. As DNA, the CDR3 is TGTGCCAGCAGCCGCGGACTAGGGGCAGAGACCCAGTACTTC. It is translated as CASSRGLGAETQYF.

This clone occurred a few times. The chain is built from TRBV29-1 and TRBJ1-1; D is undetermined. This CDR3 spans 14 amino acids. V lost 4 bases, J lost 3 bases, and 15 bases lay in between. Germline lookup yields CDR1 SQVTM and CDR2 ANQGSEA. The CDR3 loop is CSVVGQREDTEAFF. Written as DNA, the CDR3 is TGCAGCGTTGTAGGTCAGCGGGAGGACACTGAAGCTTTCTTT.

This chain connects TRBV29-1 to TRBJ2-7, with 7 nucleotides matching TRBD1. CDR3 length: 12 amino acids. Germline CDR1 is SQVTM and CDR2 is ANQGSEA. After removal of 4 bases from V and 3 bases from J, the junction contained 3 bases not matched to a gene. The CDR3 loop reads CSVGQGSYEQYF. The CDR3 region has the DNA TGCAGCGTTGGACAGGGTAGCTACGAGCAGTACTTC.

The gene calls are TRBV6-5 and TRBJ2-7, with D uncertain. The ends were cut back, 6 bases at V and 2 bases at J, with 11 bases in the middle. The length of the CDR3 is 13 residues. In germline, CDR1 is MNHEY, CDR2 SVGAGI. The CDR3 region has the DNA TGTGCCAGCAGCCCGACTGCTACCTACGAGCAGTACTTC. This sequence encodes CASSPTATYEQYF.

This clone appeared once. CDR3 amino acids: CASSVTGTVYNEQFF. CDR3 DNA sequence: TGTGCCAGCAGCGTGACGGGGACAGTATACAATGAGCAGTTCTTC. The chain uses TRBV9 and TRBJ2-1; 7 positions agree with TRBD1. J lost 4 bases, V lost 2 bases, and 6 bases had no gene match. The CDR3 totals 15 residues. Germline V CDR1 and CDR2: SGDLS, YYNGEE.

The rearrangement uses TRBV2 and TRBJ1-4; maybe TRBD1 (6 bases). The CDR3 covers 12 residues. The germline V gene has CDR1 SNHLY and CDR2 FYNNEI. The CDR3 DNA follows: TGTGGCGAGGGGGGCGCAAATGAAAAACTGTTTTTT. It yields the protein CGEGGANEKLFF. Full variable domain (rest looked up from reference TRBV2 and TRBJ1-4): EPEVTQTPSHQVTQMGQEVILRCVPISNHLYFYWYRQILGQKVEFLVSFYNNEISEKSEIFDDQFSVERPDGSNFTLKIRSTKLEDSAMYFCGEGGANEKLFFGSGTQLSVL.

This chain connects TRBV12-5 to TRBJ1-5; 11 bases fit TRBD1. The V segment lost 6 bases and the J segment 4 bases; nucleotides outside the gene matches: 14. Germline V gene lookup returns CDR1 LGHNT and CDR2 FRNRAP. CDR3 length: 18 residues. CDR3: CASGSSRDRGSKNQPQHF. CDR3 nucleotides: TGTGCTAGTGGATCGTCCCGGGACAGGGGGTCTAAAAATCAGCCCCAGCATTTT. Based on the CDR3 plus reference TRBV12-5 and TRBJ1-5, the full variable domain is DARVTQTPRHKVTEMGQEVTMRCQPILGHNTVFWYRQTMMQGLELLAYFRNRAPLDDSGMPKDRFSAEMPDATLATLKIQPSEPRDSAVYFCASGSSRDRGSKNQPQHFGDGTRLSIL.

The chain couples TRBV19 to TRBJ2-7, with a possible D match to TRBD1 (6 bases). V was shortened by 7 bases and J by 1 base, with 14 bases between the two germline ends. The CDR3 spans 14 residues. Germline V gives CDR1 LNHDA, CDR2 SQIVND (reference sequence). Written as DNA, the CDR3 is TGTGCCAGTAATCCGACAGGAAAATCCTACGAGCAGTACTTC. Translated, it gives CASNPTGKSYEQYF.

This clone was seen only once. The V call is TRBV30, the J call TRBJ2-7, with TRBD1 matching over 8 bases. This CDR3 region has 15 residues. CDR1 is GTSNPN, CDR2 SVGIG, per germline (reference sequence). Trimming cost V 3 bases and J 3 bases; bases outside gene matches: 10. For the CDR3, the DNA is TGTGCCTGGAGGCCGGGCAGGGGGCACAGCTACGAGCAGTACTTC. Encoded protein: CAWRPGRGHSYEQYF.

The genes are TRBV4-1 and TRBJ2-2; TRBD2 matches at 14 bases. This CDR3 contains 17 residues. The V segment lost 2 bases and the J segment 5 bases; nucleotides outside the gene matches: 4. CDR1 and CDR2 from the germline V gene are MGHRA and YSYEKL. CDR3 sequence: CASSQTGTSGSTGELFF. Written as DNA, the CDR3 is TGCGCCAGCAGCCAAACCGGGACTAGCGGGAGTACCGGGGAGCTGTTTTTT.

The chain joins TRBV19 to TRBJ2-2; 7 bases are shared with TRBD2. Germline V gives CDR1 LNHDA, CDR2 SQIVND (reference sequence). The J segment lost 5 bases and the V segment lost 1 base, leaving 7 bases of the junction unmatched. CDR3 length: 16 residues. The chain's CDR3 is CASSIAGTTLTGELFF. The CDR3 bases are TGTGCCAGTAGTATAGCGGGGACTACCCTAACCGGGGAGCTGTTTTTT.

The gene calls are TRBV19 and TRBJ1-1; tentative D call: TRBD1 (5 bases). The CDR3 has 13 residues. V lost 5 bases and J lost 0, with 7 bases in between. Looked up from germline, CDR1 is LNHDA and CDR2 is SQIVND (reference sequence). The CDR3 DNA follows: TGTGCCAGTAGTCAGGGTATGAACACTGAAGCTTTCTTT. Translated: CASSQGMNTEAFF.

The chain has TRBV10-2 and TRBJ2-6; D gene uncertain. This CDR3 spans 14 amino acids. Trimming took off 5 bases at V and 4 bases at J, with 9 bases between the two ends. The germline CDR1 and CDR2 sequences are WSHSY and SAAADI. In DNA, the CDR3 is TGCGCCAGCAGTTATAAAGTGGGGGCCAACGTCCTGACTTTC. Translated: CASSYKVGANVLTF.

DNA for the CDR3: TGTGCCAGCAGCCCAGACACCCAGAGGGCCTTCTACGAGCAGTACTTC. The encoded protein is CASSPDTQRAFYEQYF. The chain uses TRBV9 and TRBJ2-7, with D maybe TRBD2 (5 bases). V lost 4 bases, J lost 3 bases, and 20 bases lay in between. The CDR3 spans 16 residues. The V gene's germline CDR1 is SGDLS and CDR2 YYNGEE.